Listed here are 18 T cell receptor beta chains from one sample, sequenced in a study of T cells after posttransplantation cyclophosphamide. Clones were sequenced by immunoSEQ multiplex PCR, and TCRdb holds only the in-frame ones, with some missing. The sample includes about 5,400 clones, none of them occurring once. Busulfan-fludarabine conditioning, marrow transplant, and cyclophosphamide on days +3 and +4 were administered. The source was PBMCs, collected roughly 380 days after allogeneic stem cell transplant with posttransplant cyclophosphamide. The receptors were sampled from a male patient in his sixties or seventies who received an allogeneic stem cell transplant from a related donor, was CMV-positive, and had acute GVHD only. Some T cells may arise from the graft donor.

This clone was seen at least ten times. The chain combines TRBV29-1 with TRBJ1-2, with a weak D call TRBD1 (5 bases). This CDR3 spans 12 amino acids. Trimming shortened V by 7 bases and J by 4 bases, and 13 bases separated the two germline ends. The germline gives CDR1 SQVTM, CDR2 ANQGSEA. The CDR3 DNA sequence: TGCAGCGATCGGGACTCCGCCTATGGCTACACCTTC. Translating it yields CSDRDSAYGYTF.

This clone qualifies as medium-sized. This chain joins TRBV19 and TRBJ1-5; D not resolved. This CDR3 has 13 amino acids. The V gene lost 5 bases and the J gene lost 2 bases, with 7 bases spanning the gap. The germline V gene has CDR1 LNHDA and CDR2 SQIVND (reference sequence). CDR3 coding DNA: TGTGCCAGTAGTCACTTGGGCAATCAGCCCCAGCATTTT. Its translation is CASSHLGNQPQHF.

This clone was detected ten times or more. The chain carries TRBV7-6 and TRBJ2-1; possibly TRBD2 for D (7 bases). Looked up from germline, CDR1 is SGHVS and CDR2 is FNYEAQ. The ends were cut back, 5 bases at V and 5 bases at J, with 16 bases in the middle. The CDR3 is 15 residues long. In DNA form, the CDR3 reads TGTGCCAGCAGCCCAGGGCGGGGGCCCAACAATGAGCAGTTCTTC. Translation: CASSPGRGPNNEQFF.

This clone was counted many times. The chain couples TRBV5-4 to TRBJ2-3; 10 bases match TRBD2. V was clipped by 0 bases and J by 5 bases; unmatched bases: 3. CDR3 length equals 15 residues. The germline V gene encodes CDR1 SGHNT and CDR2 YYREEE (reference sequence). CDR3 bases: TGTGCCAGCAGCTTGGGGCTAGCGGGAGAAGATACGCAGTATTTT. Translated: CASSLGLAGEDTQYF.

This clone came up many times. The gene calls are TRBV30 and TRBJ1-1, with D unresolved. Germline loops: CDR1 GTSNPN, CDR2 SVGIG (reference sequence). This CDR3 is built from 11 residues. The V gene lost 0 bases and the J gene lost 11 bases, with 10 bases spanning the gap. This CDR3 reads CAWSVTRSAFF. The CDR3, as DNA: TGTGCCTGGAGTGTAACGAGGAGCGCTTTCTTT.

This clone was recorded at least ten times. CDR3 residues: CAWAPGQFNEKLFF. CDR3 coding DNA: TGTGCCTGGGCGCCGGGACAGTTTAATGAAAAACTGTTTTTT. The chain carries TRBV30 and TRBJ1-4, with 7 bases lining up with TRBD1. The germline V gene encodes CDR1 GTSNPN and CDR2 SVGIG (reference sequence). The V and J ends lost 5 bases and 4 bases, in that order; junction bases with no gene match: 7. This CDR3 contains 14 residues.

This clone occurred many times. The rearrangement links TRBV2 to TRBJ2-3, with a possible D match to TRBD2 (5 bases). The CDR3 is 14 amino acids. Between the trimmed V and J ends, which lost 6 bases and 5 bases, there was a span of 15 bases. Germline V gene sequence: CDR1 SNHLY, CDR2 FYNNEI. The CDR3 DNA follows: TGTGCCAGCAGACGGTCGACGGGGATAGATACGCAGTATTTT. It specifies CASRRSTGIDTQYF.

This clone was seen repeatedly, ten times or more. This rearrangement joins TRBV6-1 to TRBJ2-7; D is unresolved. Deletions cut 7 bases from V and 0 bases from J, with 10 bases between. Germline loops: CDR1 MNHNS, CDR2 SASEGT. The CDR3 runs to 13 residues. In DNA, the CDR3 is TGTGCCAGCAATTTGCGGAGCTCCTACGAGCAGTACTTC. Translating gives CASNLRSSYEQYF.

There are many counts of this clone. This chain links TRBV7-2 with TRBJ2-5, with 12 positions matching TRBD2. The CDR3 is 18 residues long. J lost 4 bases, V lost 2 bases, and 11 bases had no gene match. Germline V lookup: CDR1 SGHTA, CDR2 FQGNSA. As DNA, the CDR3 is TGTGCCAGCAGCTTACGCCCGAGACTAGCGGGAGAAGGAGAGACCCAGTACTTC. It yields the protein CASSLRPRLAGEGETQYF.

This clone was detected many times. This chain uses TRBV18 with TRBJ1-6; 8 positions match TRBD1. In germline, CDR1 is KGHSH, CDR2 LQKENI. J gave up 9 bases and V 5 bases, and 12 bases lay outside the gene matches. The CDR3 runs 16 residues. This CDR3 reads CASSKTGATRGSPLHF. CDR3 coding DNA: TGTGCCAGCTCAAAGACAGGGGCAACACGAGGTTCACCCCTCCACTTT.

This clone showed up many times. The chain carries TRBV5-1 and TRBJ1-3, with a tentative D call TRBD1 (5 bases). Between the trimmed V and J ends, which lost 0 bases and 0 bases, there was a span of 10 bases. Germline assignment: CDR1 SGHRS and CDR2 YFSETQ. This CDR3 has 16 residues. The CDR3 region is CASSLAVGGSGNTIYF. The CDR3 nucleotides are TGCGCCAGCAGCTTGGCGGTGGGGGGCTCTGGAAACACCATATATTTT.

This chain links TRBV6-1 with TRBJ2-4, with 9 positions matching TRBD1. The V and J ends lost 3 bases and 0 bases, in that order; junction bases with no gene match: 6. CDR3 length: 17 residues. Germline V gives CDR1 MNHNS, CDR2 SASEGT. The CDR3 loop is CASSDPDRGIAKNIQYF. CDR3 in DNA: TGTGCCAGCAGTGACCCGGACAGGGGCATAGCCAAAAACATTCAGTACTTC.

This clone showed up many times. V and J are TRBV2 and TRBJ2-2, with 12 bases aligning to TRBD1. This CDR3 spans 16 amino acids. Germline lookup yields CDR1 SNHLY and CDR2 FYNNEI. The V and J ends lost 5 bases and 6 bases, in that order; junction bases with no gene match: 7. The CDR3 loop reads CASSQRGQGAAGELFF. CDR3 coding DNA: TGTGCCAGCAGTCAGAGGGGACAGGGGGCGGCCGGGGAGCTGTTTTTT.

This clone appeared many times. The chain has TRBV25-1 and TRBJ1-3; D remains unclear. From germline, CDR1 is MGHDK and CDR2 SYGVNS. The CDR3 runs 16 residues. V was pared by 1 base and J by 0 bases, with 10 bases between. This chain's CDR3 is CASSELAGSSGNTIYF. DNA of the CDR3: TGTGCCAGCAGTGAATTGGCGGGAAGCTCTGGAAACACCATATATTTT.

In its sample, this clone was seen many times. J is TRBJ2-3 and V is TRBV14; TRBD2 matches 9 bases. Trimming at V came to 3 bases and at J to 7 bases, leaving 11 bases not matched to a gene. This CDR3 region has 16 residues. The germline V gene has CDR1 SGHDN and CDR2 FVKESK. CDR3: CASSHIAGERRNTQYF. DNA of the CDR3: TGTGCCAGCAGCCACATAGCGGGGGAGCGAAGGAATACGCAGTATTTT. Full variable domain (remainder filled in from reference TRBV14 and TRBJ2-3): EAGVTQFPSHSVIEKGQTVTLRCDPISGHDNLYWYRRVMGKEIKFLLHFVKESKQDESGMPNNRFLAERTGGTYSTLKVQPAELEDSGVYFCASSHIAGERRNTQYFGPGTRLTVL.

CDR3 in amino acids: CASGGVYNYGYTF. The CDR3 DNA follows: TGTGCCAGCGGCGGGGTTTATAACTATGGCTACACCTTC. This rearrangement joins TRBV7-6 to TRBJ1-2; D gene ambiguous. The CDR3 is made up of 13 amino acids. CDR1 SGHVS and CDR2 FNYEAQ come from the germline V gene. The V and J ends lost 8 bases and 1 base respectively, with 11 bases between them.

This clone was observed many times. The CDR3 nucleotides are TGTGCCAGTAGACGGACAGGGGAGAACTATGGCTACACCTTC. It translates to CASRRTGENYGYTF. The chain has TRBV19 and TRBJ1-2, with 9 bases that match TRBD1. The CDR3 loop spans 14 amino acids. Trimming removed 6 bases from V and 2 bases from J; junction bases left unmatched: 4. Per the germline V gene, CDR1 is LNHDA and CDR2 is SQIVND (reference sequence).

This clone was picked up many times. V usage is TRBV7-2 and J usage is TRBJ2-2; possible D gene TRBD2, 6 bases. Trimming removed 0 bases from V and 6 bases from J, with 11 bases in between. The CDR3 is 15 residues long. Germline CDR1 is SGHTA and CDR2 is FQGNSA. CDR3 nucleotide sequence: TGTGCCAGCAGCTTAGCGGCTAGCGAATCCGGGGAGCTGTTTTTT. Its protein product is CASSLAASESGELFF.